This T cell receptor (beta chain) was documented in a study of human T cells and chemical hapten exposure. Study-wide results and caveats: No change in TCRs above 1 in 1000 frequency was produced by DPC sensitization.

Sample time point: patch test 1, 2 weeks after DPC sensitization. Treatment given: therapeutic diphenylcyclopropenone sensitization with weekly scalp DPC. Venepuncture was done earlier than the placement of each patch test. The study drew its donors from alopecia patients who were 18 to 70 years old and suitable for DPC. One entry per CDR3 protein, called by TCRdb with MiXCR from the RACE reads. There are approximately 82,000 distinct CDR3 sequences in the sample; approximately 10% occur only once, and about 3.5% lies in the top ten. Deletions cut 5 bases from V and 2 bases from J, with 11 bases between. This CDR3 is built from 14 residues. CDR1 and CDR2 (germline): SGHTA, FQGTGA. This clonotype showed up just a few times. Its antigen remains unknown.

The clonotype was recovered from an older woman with alopecia areata. Some clones in this sample may be carry-over from other donors' samples. The sample consisted of whole blood, taken in connection with sensitization to the hapten diphenylcyclopropenone (DPC). The chain carries TRBV7-3 and TRBJ2-3; D is unclear. DNA for the CDR3: TGTGCCAGCAGCCCCAACCCCACCACAGATACGCAGTATTTT. Its translation: CASSPNPTTDTQYF.